What follows is one TCR beta chain and its context. Its specificity is not known. The data were taken from a study of identical twins. Template switching created a universal primer site, and the cDNA included unique molecular identifiers. From the 5' RACE reads, TCRdb called clonotypes with MiXCR, one entry per CDR3 protein. The table shows a few hundred thousand distinct CDR3 sequences, with about 8.5% occurring only once. Study-level findings and limits: In zero-insertion analyses, partial confounding could arise from invariant MAIT and iNKT cells.

In every case, the donor was a healthy Caucasian. The same sample was also used in a study of yellow fever vaccine responses in identical twins.

This TCR derives from a woman aged 18-29 years in good health. Input material: CD8+ T cells sorted from blood.

The CDR3 here is CSLVQGGIQYF. The CDR3 region has the DNA TGCAGCCTGGTTCAGGGGGGCATTCAGTACTTC. This chain uses TRBV29-1 with TRBJ2-4; D is perhaps TRBD1 (7 bases). Trimming shortened V by 8 bases and J by 9 bases, and 14 bases separated the two germline ends. Germline assignment: CDR1 SQVTM and CDR2 ANQGSEA. The CDR3 is 11 amino acids.